This T cell receptor (beta chain) came from a study of cytomegalovirus exposure and HLA in healthy donors. Overall study: Unique TCRs from HLA-typed donors, 70 million to 85 million of them, were held in an early data release.

Worth noting for this clone: Its antigen remains unidentified.

Use of 60 Vbeta and 13 Jbeta primers characterized the PCR. The authors' processing: Some 11 million of the about 80 million unique TCR beta chains counted in a later analysis were shared. Clones were sequenced by immunoSEQ multiplex PCR, and TCRdb holds only the in-frame ones, with some missing. For V, J and clone size, that table is used; D and trimming come from the DNA. The table shows 81,000 or so clones, with 70% to 85% occurring only once. Study observations and caveats: Later on, analysis showed that most CMV-associated TCR beta chains appeared to be HLA-restricted. Most TCR beta V segments were productive about 87% or about 30% of the time in an earlier analysis.

From germline, CDR1 is SGDLS and CDR2 YYNGEE. Trimming stripped 1 base from V and 1 base from J, with 8 bases between. The CDR3 consists of 15 residues. The sequencing sample was made of PBMCs. The receptor was derived from a man between 45 and 60 years old in good health and CMV-seropositive. The rearrangement links TRBV9 to TRBJ2-2, with D possibly matching TRBD2 (6 bases). This chain's CDR3 is CASSVRRENTGELFF. CDR3 DNA: TGTGCCAGCAGCGTAAGGCGGGAGAACACCGGGGAGCTGTTTTTT.